This TCR beta chain was profiled in a study of blood T cell repertoires in COVID-19. Study context: T cells, B-cell-depleted T cells, or PBMCs supplied cDNA or gDNA.

The protocol was immunoSEQ multiplex PCR, while the TCRdb copy is restricted to in-frame clones and leaves out a portion. Of fewer than 500,000 clones in the sample, 75% to 90% were seen once. Those who participated ranged in age from 18 to 89 years and resided in around 22 US areas. CDR1 is MNHEY and CDR2 is SMNVEV in the germline V gene (reference sequence). This CDR3 spans 16 amino acids. J was trimmed by 4 bases and V by 5 bases; bases with no gene match: 9. Sequencing was done on a sample of PBMCs or T cells enriched from blood (not recorded which). This rearrangement joins TRBV27 to TRBJ2-7; 12 bases match TRBD2. The source of this sequence is a young woman who had recovered from COVID-19. The CDR3 protein is CASSPETSGGRYEQYF. CDR3 nucleotides: TGTGCCAGCAGTCCGGAGACTAGCGGGGGTCGGTACGAGCAGTACTTC.